This T cell receptor (beta chain) was sequenced in a study of T cell repertoires and HLA-DP antigens. Germline assignment: CDR1 GTSNPN and CDR2 SVGIG (reference sequence). This CDR3 has 15 residues. The germline V and J ends were trimmed by 2 bases and 1 base, with 14 bases remaining between them. About this clone: The antigen remains unidentified.

Assay: immunoSEQ multiplex PCR; the TCRdb copy retains only in-frame clones and omits some. The sample lists about 89,000 clones; around nine tenths were seen once. Sequencing was performed on CD4+ T cells from PBMCs. This receptor was taken from a man in his fifties in good health and CMV-seronegative. V usage is TRBV30 and J usage is TRBJ1-1; D gene ambiguous. The CDR3 nucleotides read TGTGCCTGGAGTTCCCATGCGGGAAAGAACACTGAAGCTTTCTTT. Its protein product is CAWSSHAGKNTEAFF.